By proportion, the clone carrying this T cell receptor beta chain is medium-sized. The entry originates in a study of T cell repertoires in aging, cancer and after chemotherapy. V shed 3 bases and J shed 9 bases, with 12 bases lying between them. Germline loops: CDR1 SQVTM, CDR2 ANQGSEA. This CDR3 contains 12 residues. Multiplex touch-down PCR with TRB-A/B primers amplified rearranged V-D-J TRB sequences. TCRdb itself ran the multiplex PCR reads through MiXCR, one entry per CDR3 protein. The sample yields about 11,000 distinct CDR3 sequences, about 31% seen once. TCR beta rearrangements were amplified from peripheral blood genomic DNA.

The TCR comes from a human donor in good health. The donor label of this sample is uncertain. The chain has TRBV29-1 and TRBJ2-1; the D gene is possibly TRBD2 (6 bases). The sample taken for sequencing was blood. CDR3 sequence: CSVEEGRGEQFF. CDR3 nucleotide sequence: TGCAGCGTTGAGGAGGGGCGTGGTGAGCAGTTCTTC.